Each of the 26 T cell receptor beta chains below was sequenced from the same sample in a study of spatial heterogeneity in lung cancer. TCRdb called the 5' RACE reads again in MiXCR, with one record for every CDR3 protein. The sample contains 40,000 to 55,000 distinct CDR3 sequences, about 6.7% of which appear only once. The time point: sample taken at primary tumor resection. Whole RNA, isolated from tumor, nontumor lung or frozen PBMC, was sequenced without prior sorting. This specimen consisted of PBMCs, obtained at surgery. The origin of the receptors is a female donor with early-stage non-small cell lung cancer.

This clonotype was counted between two and nine times. J is TRBJ2-3 and V is TRBV5-6; 12 nucleotides match TRBD2. The CDR3 runs 15 residues. CDR1 and CDR2 (germline): SGHDT, YYEEEE. V shed 2 bases and J 8 bases; nucleotides not matched to a gene: 6. CDR3 in DNA: TGTGCCAGCAGCTTTCGACTAGCGGGGGCCCGTACGCAGTATTTT. Protein sequence: CASSFRLAGARTQYF.

The table lists this clonotype with many counts. V and J are TRBV10-3 and TRBJ1-6; possible D gene TRBD1, 6 bases. V dropped 2 bases and J dropped 0 bases, with 8 bases sitting between them. The CDR3 consists of 16 residues. The germline V gene has CDR1 ENHRY and CDR2 SYGVKD. CDR3 nucleotide sequence: TGTGCCATCAGTGAGCAGGGGAGCTCCTATAATTCACCCCTCCACTTT. Its protein product is CAISEQGSSYNSPLHF.

This clonotype was observed at least ten times. The chain couples TRBV7-2 to TRBJ2-1; D unresolved. CDR3 length: 12 residues. CDR1 is SGHTA and CDR2 is FQGNSA in the germline V gene. The ends were cut back, 4 bases at V and 9 bases at J, with 10 bases in the middle. CDR3 in amino acids: CASSSQIGEQFF. CDR3 nucleotides: TGTGCCAGCAGCTCACAAATCGGTGAGCAGTTCTTC.

The sample holds many counts of this clonotype. The chain joins TRBV3-1 to TRBJ1-4; a weak D match, TRBD1 (5 bases). The CDR3 consists of 15 residues. The germline V gene encodes CDR1 LGHDT and CDR2 YNNKEL (reference sequence). V lost 2 bases and J 1 base, leaving 8 bases between the germline ends. CDR3 loop: CASSQRGKTNEKLFF. As DNA, the CDR3 is TGTGCCAGCAGCCAACGGGGGAAAACTAATGAAAAACTGTTTTTT. The full variable domain, with the rest looked up from reference TRBV3-1 and TRBJ1-4, is DTAVSQTPKYLVTQMGNDKSIKCEQNLGHDTMYWYKQDSKKFLKIMFSYNNKELIINETVPNRFSPKSPDKAHLNLHINSLELGDSAVYFCASSQRGKTNEKLFFGSGTQLSVL.

The chain uses TRBV12-3 or TRBV12-4 and TRBJ2-7, with D tentatively TRBD1 (5 bases). V was cut by 3 bases and J by 0 bases, with 9 bases left in between. CDR3 length equals 14 residues. The CDR3 DNA sequence: TGTGCCAGCAGTTTCTCGCAGGGCTCCTACGAGCAGTACTTC. It encodes CASSFSQGSYEQYF.

This clonotype has more than one count but fewer than ten. The chain has TRBV3-1 and TRBJ2-7; TRBD2 might be the D (5 bases). V was trimmed by 3 bases and J by 7 bases, leaving 10 bases between them. CDR3 length equals 12 residues. Germline CDR1 reads LGHDT; CDR2 reads YNNKEL (reference sequence). In DNA form, the CDR3 reads TGTGCCAGCAGCCAGCGGGCGGAAGAGCAGTACTTC. Amino acid sequence: CASSQRAEEQYF.

On this clonotype itself: At one end, the junction sequence differs from germline, possibly due to a read error. This sequence joins TRBV18 and TRBJ1-2; D gene ambiguous. The germline V gene encodes CDR1 KGHSH and CDR2 LQKENI. The CDR3 covers 11 residues. The CDR3 DNA reads TGTGCCAGCTCACCGGGTGGCGACTCCGCCTTC. Protein sequence: CASSPGGDSAF.

This clonotype was seen repeatedly, ten times or more. J is TRBJ2-3 and V is TRBV11-2, with TRBD1 as a possible D gene (5 bases). CDR1 is SGHAT and CDR2 is FQNNGV in the germline V gene. The CDR3 contains 15 residues. V lost 3 bases and J lost 0, with 10 bases in between. CDR3 in DNA: TGTGCCAGCAGCTTGGGCCCAGGGAGCACAGATACGCAGTATTTT. Protein product: CASSLGPGSTDTQYF.

This clonotype has ten or more counts. V and J are TRBV14 and TRBJ2-3, with TRBD2 as a possible D gene (7 bases). This CDR3 comprises 19 residues. V shed 4 bases and J shed 2 bases, with 25 bases lying between them. The germline V gene has CDR1 SGHDN and CDR2 FVKESK. CDR3 residues: CASSPLRGTQIINTDTQYF. CDR3 nucleotide sequence: TGTGCCAGCAGCCCGCTGCGGGGGACACAGATTATTAACACAGATACGCAGTATTTT.

The chain has TRBV7-2 and TRBJ2-3; 7 bases match TRBD2. The CDR3 runs to 17 residues. Germline V gene data show CDR1 as SGHTA and CDR2 as FQGNSA. With 0 bases clipped from V and 2 bases from J, the junction kept 8 bases outside the gene matches. The CDR3 region is CASSLARLADPTDTQYF. DNA of the CDR3: TGTGCCAGCAGCTTAGCGCGGCTAGCGGACCCCACAGATACGCAGTATTTT.

The chain combines TRBV7-2 with TRBJ2-2, with TRBD2 matching over 11 bases. This CDR3 is 14 amino acids long. Germline V CDR1 and CDR2: SGHTA, FQGNSA. Germline trimming cut 7 bases from V and 6 bases from J; bases unmatched to any gene: 4. Written as DNA, the CDR3 is TGTGCCAGCACCTCACTAGCGGGGGCCGGGGAGCTGTTTTTT. Translation: CASTSLAGAGELFF.

At least ten counts were recorded for this clonotype. J is TRBJ2-5 and V is TRBV5-1, with D perhaps matching TRBD1 (6 bases). Trimming stripped 3 bases from V and 1 base from J, with 13 bases between. Per the germline V gene, CDR1 is SGHRS and CDR2 is YFSETQ. The CDR3 length is 15 residues. CDR3: CASSSGAQGQETQYF. The DNA of the CDR3 is TGCGCCAGCAGCTCAGGGGCCCAGGGCCAAGAGACCCAGTACTTC.

This clonotype showed up many times. The junction and the germline gene differ at one end; a read error may be behind it. The gene calls are TRBV5-1 and TRBJ1-3, with D hard to call. The CDR3 spans 8 residues. Germline CDR1 reads SGHRS; CDR2 reads YFSETQ. The CDR3 nucleotides are TGCGCCAGCAGCCCAGCCGGCTTT. Protein sequence: CASSPAGF.

Many counts were recorded for this clonotype. The chain links TRBV5-1 to TRBJ2-5; D might be TRBD1 (6 bases). V dropped 4 bases and J dropped 1 base, with 8 bases sitting between them. The CDR3 covers 13 residues. Germline assignment: CDR1 SGHRS and CDR2 YFSETQ. CDR3 nucleotides: TGCGCCAGCAGCGAAGGGGGCCAAGAGACCCAGTACTTC. The encoded protein is CASSEGGQETQYF.

The chain carries TRBV5-1 and TRBJ2-7, with a weak D call TRBD1 (6 bases). Germline assignment: CDR1 SGHRS and CDR2 YFSETQ. The CDR3 is 14 amino acids. Trimming cost V 3 bases and J 2 bases, with 12 bases left between them. The CDR3, as DNA: TGCGCCAGCAGCTCAAGGACAGCCCCCTACGAGCAGTACTTC. Residues: CASSSRTAPYEQYF.

The V and J genes are TRBV5-1 and TRBJ2-1; D ambiguous. The V end was cut by 0 bases, the J end by 8 bases, with 24 bases between. Looked up from germline, CDR1 is SGHRS and CDR2 is YFSETQ. This CDR3 is 18 amino acids long. The CDR3 DNA is TGCGCCAGCAGCTTGGCCCCACCCCAGACGAATCTCTGGGATGAGCAGTTCTTC. Its protein product is CASSLAPPQTNLWDEQFF.

This clonotype was observed many times. The genes are TRBV5-1 and TRBJ2-7; D might be TRBD1 or TRBD2, each matching 5 bases. The CDR3 loop spans 15 amino acids. Germline V gives CDR1 SGHRS, CDR2 YFSETQ. Trimming cost V 4 bases and J 3 bases, with 17 bases left between them. The CDR3 coding sequence is TGCGCCAGCAGCCCGGCCGGGACCACCAACTACGAGCAGTACTTC. Residues: CASSPAGTTNYEQYF. The whole variable domain, remainder taken from reference TRBV5-1 and TRBJ2-7, is KAGVTQTPRYLIKTRGQQVTLSCSPISGHRSVSWYQQTPGQGLQFLFEYFSETQRNKGNFPGRFSGRQFSNSRSEMNVSTLELGDSALYLCASSPAGTTNYEQYFGPGTRLTVT.

This clonotype was seen at least ten times. The rearrangement uses TRBV5-1 and TRBJ1-1; D is ambiguous. The V end was cut by 0 bases, the J end by 7 bases, with 10 bases between. Per the germline V gene, CDR1 is SGHRS and CDR2 is YFSETQ. The CDR3 extends over 13 amino acids. The CDR3 coding sequence is TGCGCCAGCAGCTTGGGGCGATTTGATGAAGCTTTCTTT. Its translation is CASSLGRFDEAFF.

V and J are TRBV5-1 and TRBJ2-1; TRBD1 matches 12 bases. Germline CDR1 SGHRS, CDR2 YFSETQ. There are 16 residues in the CDR3. V gave up 0 bases and J gave up 7 bases; unmatched junction bases: 5. CDR3 loop: CASSLEGQGAWNEQFF. The CDR3 nucleotides are TGCGCCAGCAGCTTGGAGGGACAGGGGGCTTGGAATGAGCAGTTCTTC.

The CDR3, as DNA: TGCGCCAGCAGTGATGGAGGGAACACTGAAGCTTTCTTT. Amino acids: CASSDGGNTEAFF. V usage is TRBV10-1 and J usage is TRBJ1-1; D gene ambiguous. This CDR3 has 13 amino acids. V lost 3 bases to trimming and J lost 1 base, with 6 bases between them. Per the germline V gene, CDR1 is WNHNN and CDR2 is SYGVQD (reference sequence).

There are a few counts of this clonotype. The chain employs TRBV24-1 and TRBJ2-1; D ambiguous. Trimming removed 3 bases at V and 0 bases at J, with 14 bases between. The germline V gene has CDR1 KGHDR and CDR2 SFDVKD. This CDR3 has 17 amino acids. The DNA for the CDR3 is TGTGCCACCAGTGATCCCGGCGGACCCAGCTCCTACAATGAGCAGTTCTTC. Its translation is CATSDPGGPSSYNEQFF.

On this clonotype itself: The conserved closing phenylalanine or tryptophan is absent in this CDR3, likely reflecting a read error. The chain has TRBV27 and TRBJ1-1, with D unclear. Germline V gives CDR1 MNHEY, CDR2 SMNVEV (reference sequence). V was clipped by 6 bases and J by 5 bases, with 16 bases between them. The CDR3 totals 14 residues. The CDR3 DNA sequence: TGTGCCAGCAGCGCAGCTACGGATGGGACTGAAGCTTTCCTT. Protein: CASSAATDGTEAFL.

V is TRBV7-9 and J is TRBJ2-1, with a tentative D call TRBD2 (7 bases). V was pared by 5 bases and J by 6 bases, with 14 bases between. Per the germline V gene, CDR1 is SEHNR and CDR2 is FQNEAQ (reference sequence). The CDR3 length is 14 residues. CDR3 loop: CASSRGGGRNEQFF. The CDR3 nucleotides are TGTGCCAGCAGCCGAGGGGGAGGGCGCAATGAGCAGTTCTTC.

At least ten counts were recorded for this clonotype. J is TRBJ2-1 and V is TRBV7-2; the D is unclear. V lost 7 bases, J lost 10 bases, and 11 bases lay in between. Germline V gives CDR1 SGHTA, CDR2 FQGNSA. CDR3 length: 11 residues. CDR3 residues: CASTALAEQFF. CDR3 nucleotides: TGTGCCAGCACCGCATTGGCGGAGCAGTTCTTC.

The CDR3 sequence: CASSLSGGRHAGELFF. The CDR3, as DNA: TGTGCCAGCAGCCTCTCGGGCGGTCGACACGCCGGGGAGCTGTTTTTT. This rearrangement joins TRBV3-1 to TRBJ2-2; no definite D call. Germline V gene data show CDR1 as LGHDT and CDR2 as YNNKEL (reference sequence). Trimming stripped 4 bases from V and 6 bases from J, with 18 bases between. The CDR3 spans 16 residues.

This clonotype was observed many times. The CDR3 protein is CASSQNSFSGDTQYF. CDR3 sequence (DNA): TGCGCCAGCAGCCAAAATAGCTTCTCGGGGGATACGCAGTATTTT. The V call is TRBV4-3, the J call TRBJ2-3, with D perhaps TRBD2 (5 bases). The V gene's germline CDR1 is LGHNA and CDR2 YSLEER. This CDR3 is 15 amino acids long. V dropped 2 bases and J dropped 6 bases, with 15 bases sitting between them.